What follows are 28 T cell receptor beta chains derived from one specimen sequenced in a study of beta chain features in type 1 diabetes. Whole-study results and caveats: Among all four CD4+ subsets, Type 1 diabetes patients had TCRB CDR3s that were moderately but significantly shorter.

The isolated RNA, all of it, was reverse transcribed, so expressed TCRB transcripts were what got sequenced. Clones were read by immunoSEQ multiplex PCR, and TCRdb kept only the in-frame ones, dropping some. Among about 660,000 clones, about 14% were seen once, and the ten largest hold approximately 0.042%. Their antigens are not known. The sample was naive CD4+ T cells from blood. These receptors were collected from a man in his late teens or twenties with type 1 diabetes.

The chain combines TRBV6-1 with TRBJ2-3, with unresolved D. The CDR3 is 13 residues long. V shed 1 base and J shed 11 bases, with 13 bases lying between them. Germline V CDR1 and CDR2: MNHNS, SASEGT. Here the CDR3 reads CASSEEYSSRQYF. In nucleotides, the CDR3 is TGTGCCAGCAGTGAAGAGTACTCCTCTAGGCAGTATTTT.

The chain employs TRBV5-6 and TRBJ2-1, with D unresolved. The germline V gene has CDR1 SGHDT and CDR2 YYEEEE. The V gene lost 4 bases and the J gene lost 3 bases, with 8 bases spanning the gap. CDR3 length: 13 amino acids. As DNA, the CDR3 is TGTGCCAGCAGCATTGACCTCTACAATGAGCAGTTCTTC. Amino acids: CASSIDLYNEQFF.

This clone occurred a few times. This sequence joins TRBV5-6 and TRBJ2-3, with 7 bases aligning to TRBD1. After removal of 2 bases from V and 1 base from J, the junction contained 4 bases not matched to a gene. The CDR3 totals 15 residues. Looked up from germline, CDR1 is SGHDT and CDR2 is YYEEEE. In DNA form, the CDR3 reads TGTGCCAGCAGCTTAGAGACAGGGCGCACAGATACGCAGTATTTT. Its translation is CASSLETGRTDTQYF. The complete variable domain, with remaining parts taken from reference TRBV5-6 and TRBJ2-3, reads DAGVTQSPTHLIKTRGQQVTLRCSPKSGHDTVSWYQQALGQGPQFIFQYYEEEERQRGNFPDRFSGHQFPNYSSELNVNALLLGDSALYLCASSLETGRTDTQYFGPGTRLTVL.

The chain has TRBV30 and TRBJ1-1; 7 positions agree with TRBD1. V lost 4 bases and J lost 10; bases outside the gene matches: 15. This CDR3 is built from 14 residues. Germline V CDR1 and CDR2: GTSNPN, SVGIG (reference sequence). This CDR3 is CAWIPIRQGLGAFF. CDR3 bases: TGTGCCTGGATTCCGATTCGACAGGGCCTGGGAGCTTTCTTT.

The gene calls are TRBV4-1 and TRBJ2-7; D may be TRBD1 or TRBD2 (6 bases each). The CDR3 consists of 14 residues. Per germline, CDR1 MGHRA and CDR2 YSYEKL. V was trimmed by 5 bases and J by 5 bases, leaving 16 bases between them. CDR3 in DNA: TGCGCCAGCAGCACCCCCGCAAGGGGGGACGAGCAGTACTTC. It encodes CASSTPARGDEQYF.

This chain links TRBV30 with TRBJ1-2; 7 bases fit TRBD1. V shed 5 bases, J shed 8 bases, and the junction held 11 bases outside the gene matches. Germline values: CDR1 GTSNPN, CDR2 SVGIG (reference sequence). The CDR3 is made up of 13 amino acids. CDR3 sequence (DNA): TGTGCCTGGGCCCGAGACAGGGCGGGAGGCTACACCTTC. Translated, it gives CAWARDRAGGYTF.

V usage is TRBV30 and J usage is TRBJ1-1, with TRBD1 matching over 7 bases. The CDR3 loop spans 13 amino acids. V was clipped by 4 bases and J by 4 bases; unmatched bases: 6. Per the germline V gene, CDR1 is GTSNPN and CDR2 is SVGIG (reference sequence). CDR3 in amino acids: CAWIRGFSTEAFF. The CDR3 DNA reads TGTGCCTGGATCAGGGGGTTTAGCACTGAAGCTTTCTTT.

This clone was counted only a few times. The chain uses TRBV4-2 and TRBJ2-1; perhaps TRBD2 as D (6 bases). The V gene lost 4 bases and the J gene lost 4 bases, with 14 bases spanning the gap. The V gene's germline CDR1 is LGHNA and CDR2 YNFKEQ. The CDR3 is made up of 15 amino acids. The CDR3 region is CASSPDRSGYNEQFF. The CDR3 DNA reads TGTGCCAGCAGCCCTGATAGGAGCGGGTACAATGAGCAGTTCTTC.

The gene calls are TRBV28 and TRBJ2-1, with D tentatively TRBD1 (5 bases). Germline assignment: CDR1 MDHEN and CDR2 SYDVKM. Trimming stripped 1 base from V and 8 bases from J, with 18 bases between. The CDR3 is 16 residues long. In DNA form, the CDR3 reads TGTGCCAGCAGTTTATTCGGTCAGGGCGGTGGAGATGAGCAGTTCTTC. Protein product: CASSLFGQGGGDEQFF. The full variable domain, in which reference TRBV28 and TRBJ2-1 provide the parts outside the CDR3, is DVKVTQSSRYLVKRTGEKVFLECVQDMDHENMFWYRQDPGLGLRLIYFSYDVKMKEKGDIPEGYSVSREKKERFSLILESASTNQTSMYLCASSLFGQGGGDEQFFGPGTRLTVL.

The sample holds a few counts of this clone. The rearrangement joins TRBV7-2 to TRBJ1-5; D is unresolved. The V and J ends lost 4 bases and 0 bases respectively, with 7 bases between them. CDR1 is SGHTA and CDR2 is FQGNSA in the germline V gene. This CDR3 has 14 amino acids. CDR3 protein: CASSSRHSNQPQHF. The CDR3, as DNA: TGTGCCAGCAGCTCGCGCCATAGCAATCAGCCCCAGCATTTT.

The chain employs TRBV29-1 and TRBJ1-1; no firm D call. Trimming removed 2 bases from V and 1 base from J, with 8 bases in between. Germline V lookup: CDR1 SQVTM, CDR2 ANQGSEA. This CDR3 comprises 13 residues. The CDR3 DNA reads TGCAGCGTTGAACGAGTACCGAACACTGAAGCTTTCTTT. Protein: CSVERVPNTEAFF.

CDR3 sequence: CASSLALTGEGTDTQYF. CDR3 DNA sequence: TGTGCCAGCAGCTTGGCCCTGACAGGGGAGGGCACAGATACGCAGTATTTT. The V call is TRBV5-6, the J call TRBJ2-3; 8 bases line up with TRBD1. The CDR3 runs to 17 residues. Germline CDR1 SGHDT, CDR2 YYEEEE. The J segment lost 1 base and the V segment lost 0 bases, leaving 7 bases of the junction unmatched.

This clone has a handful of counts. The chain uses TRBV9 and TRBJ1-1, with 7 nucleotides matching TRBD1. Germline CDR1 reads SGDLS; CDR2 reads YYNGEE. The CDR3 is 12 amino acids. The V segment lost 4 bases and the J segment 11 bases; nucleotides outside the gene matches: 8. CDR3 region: CASSSYRGAAFF. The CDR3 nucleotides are TGTGCCAGCAGCTCGTACAGGGGAGCCGCTTTCTTT.

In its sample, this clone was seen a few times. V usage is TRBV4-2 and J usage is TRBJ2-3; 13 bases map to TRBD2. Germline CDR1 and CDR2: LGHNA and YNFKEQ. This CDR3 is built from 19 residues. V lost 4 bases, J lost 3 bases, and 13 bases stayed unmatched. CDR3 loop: CASSPKTSGGPVDTDTQYF. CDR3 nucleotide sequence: TGTGCCAGCAGCCCAAAGACTAGCGGGGGGCCCGTTGATACAGATACGCAGTATTTT.

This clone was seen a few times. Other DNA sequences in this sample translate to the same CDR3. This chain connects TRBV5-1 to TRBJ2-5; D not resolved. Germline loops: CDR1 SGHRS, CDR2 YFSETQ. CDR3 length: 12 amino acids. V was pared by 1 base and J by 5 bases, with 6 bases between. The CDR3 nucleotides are TGCGCCAGCAGCTTGTCGACGGAGACCCAGTACTTC. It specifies CASSLSTETQYF.

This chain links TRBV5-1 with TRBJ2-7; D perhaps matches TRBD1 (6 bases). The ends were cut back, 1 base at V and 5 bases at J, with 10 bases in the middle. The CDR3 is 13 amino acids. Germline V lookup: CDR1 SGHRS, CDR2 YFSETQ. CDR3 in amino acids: CASSLIQGNEQYF. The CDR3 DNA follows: TGCGCCAGCAGCTTGATACAGGGTAACGAGCAGTACTTC.

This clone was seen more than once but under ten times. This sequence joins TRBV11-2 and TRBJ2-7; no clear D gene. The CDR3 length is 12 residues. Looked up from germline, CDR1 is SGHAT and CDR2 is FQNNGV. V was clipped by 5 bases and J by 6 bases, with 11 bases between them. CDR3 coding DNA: TGTGCCAGCAGCAGATACATAGCCGAGCAGTACTTC. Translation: CASSRYIAEQYF.

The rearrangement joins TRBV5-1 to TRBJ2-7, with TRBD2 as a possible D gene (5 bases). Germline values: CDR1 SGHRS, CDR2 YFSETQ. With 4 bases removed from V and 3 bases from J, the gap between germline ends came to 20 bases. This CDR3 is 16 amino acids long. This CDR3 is CASSPSTAGSSYEQYF. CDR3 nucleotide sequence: TGCGCCAGCAGCCCTAGTACTGCGGGTTCGAGCTACGAGCAGTACTTC.

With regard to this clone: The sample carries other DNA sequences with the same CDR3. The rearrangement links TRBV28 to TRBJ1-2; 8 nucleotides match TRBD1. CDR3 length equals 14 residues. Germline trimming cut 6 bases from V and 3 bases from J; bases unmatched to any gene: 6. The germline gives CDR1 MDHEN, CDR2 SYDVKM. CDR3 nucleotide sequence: TGTGCCAGCAGCTCCGGACAGGGTGACTATGGCTACACCTTC. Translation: CASSSGQGDYGYTF.

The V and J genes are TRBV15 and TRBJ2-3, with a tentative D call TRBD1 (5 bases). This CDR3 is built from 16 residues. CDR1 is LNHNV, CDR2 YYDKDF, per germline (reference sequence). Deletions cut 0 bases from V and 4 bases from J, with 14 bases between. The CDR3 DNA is TGTGCCACCAGCAGAGACCGGCAGGGATTTGCAGATACGCAGTATTTT. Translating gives CATSRDRQGFADTQYF.

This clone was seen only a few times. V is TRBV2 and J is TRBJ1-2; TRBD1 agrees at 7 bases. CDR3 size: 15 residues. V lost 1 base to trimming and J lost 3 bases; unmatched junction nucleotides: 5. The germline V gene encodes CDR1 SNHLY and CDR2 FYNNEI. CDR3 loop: CASSEGRQGDYGYTF. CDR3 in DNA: TGTGCCAGCAGTGAAGGCCGACAGGGAGACTATGGCTACACCTTC.

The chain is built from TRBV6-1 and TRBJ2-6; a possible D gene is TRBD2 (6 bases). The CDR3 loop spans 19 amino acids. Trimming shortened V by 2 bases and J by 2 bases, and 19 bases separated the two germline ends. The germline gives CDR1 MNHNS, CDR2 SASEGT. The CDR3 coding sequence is TGTGCCAGCAGTGAACAGGGACTTTTGTTAGTAGCTGGGGCCAACGTCCTGACTTTC. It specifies CASSEQGLLLVAGANVLTF.

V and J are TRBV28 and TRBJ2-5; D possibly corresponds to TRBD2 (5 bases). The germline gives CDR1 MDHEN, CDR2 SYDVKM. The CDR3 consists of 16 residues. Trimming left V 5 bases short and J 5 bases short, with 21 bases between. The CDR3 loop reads CASSDLQRAAWETQYF. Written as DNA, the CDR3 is TGTGCCAGCAGTGACCTACAGAGGGCTGCTTGGGAGACCCAGTACTTC.

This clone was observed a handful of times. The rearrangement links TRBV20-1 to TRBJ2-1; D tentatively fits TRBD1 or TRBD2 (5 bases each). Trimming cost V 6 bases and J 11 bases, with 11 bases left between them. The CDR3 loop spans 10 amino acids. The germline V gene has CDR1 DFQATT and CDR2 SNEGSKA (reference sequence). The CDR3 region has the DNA TGCAGTGCAACCCGGGGCCAGCAGTTCTTC. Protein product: CSATRGQQFF.

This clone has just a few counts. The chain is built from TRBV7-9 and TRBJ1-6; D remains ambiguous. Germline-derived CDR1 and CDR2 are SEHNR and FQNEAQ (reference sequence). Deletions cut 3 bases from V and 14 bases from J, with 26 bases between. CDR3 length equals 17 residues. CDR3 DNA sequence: TGTGCCAGCAGCTTCTATAAGGGCTGGGAGTCTCACCCCTCCCTCCACTTT. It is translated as CASSFYKGWESHPSLHF. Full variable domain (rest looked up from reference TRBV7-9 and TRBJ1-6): DTGVSQNPRHKITKRGQNVTFRCDPISEHNRLYWYRQTLGQGPEFLTYFQNEAQLEKSRLLSDRFSAERPKGSFSTLEIQRTEQGDSAMYLCASSFYKGWESHPSLHFGNGTRLTVT.

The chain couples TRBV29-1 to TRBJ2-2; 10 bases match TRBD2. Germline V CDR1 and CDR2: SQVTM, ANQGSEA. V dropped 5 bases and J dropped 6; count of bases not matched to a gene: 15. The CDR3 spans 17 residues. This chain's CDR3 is CSVLGLRASGGPGELFF. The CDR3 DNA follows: TGCAGCGTTCTCGGACTTCGCGCTAGCGGGGGACCCGGGGAGCTGTTTTTT.

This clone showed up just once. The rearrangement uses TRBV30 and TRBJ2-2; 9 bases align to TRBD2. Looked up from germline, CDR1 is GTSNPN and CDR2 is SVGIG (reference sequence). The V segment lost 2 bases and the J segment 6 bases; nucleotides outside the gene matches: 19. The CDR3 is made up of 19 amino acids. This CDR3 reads CAWSTLIAGDVVRPGELFF. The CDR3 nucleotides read TGTGCCTGGAGTACCCTAATAGCGGGAGACGTGGTTCGTCCCGGGGAGCTGTTTTTT.

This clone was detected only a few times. CDR3: CAWSVNEDTQYF. The CDR3 DNA reads TGTGCCTGGAGTGTAAACGAGGATACGCAGTATTTT. V is TRBV30 and J is TRBJ2-3; D not resolved. Germline CDR1 and CDR2: GTSNPN and SVGIG (reference sequence). V was pared by 0 bases and J by 6 bases, with 7 bases between. CDR3 length equals 12 residues.